A selection of T cell receptor beta chains follows, all from one sample in a study of OX40 agonist ivuxolimab in advanced cancers. The assay was immunoSEQ multiplex PCR, and TCRdb's table has in-frame clones only and misses some. Among approximately 60,000 clones listed, 85% were seen once. This specimen was CD4+ or CD8+ T cells sorted from blood, taken in a trial of the OX40 agonist ivuxolimab. Every receptor here comes from an adult with an advanced solid tumor such as melanoma, head and neck, liver or kidney cancer. Each CDR3 is given with its conserved first and last residue. The order of the fields is J gene, D gene, clone size, V gene, CDR3 DNA, CDR3 protein. The D gene is left open where the match is weak. Expanded clones get a size class; other rows say once, few or many, or leave the size out.

>TRBJ1-1|.|once|TRBV21-1
TGTGCCAGCAGCAAACGGGGACAGGAGGAAGGGAGCACTGAAGCTTTCTTT
CASSKRGQEEGSTEAFF
>TRBJ2-6|TRBD1|.|TRBV5-5
TGTGCCAGCAGCTTGGAGGGGGCGCCTGGGGCCAACGTCCTGACTTTC
CASSLEGAPGANVLTF
>TRBJ1-1|.|once|TRBV6-1
TGTGCCAGCAGTCCCCGGAATTTGGAGAACACTGAAGCTTTCTTT
CASSPRNLENTEAFF
>TRBJ1-2|.|.|TRBV30
TGTGCCTGGAGTGTAAACGTGCGTTATGGCTACACCTTC
CAWSVNVRYGYTF
>TRBJ1-2|.|.|TRBV7-9
TGTGCCAGCAGCACCGGGCAACCTGGGGACTATGGCTACACCTTC
CASSTGQPGDYGYTF
>TRBJ2-7|TRBD1|.|TRBV7-8
TGTGCCAGCACCCCCCTCGGGACAGGATACTACGAGCAGTACTTC
CASTPLGTGYYEQYF
>TRBJ1-1|.|once|TRBV6-6
TGTGCCAGCAGTTACTCGGATCGGGGAGCTTTCTTT
CASSYSDRGAFF
>TRBJ2-1|TRBD2|.|TRBV6-1
TGTGCCAGCAGTGGAACGACTAGCCGGAGAGGGAATGAGCAGTTCTTC
CASSGTTSRRGNEQFF
>TRBJ1-4|TRBD1|.|TRBV7-2
TGTGCCAGCAGTAAAATCGGGACAGGGGTGGAAAAACTGTTTTTT
CASSKIGTGVEKLFF
>TRBJ1-2|TRBD1|.|TRBV5-1
TGCGCCAGCAGCCTACAGGGGGACTATGGCTACACCTTC
CASSLQGDYGYTF
>TRBJ2-2|TRBD2|.|TRBV10-1
TGCGCCAGCAGTGAGTTGCTAGCGGGGGAGAACACCGGGGAGCTGTTTTTT
CASSELLAGENTGELFF
>TRBJ2-1|TRBD2|few|TRBV18
TGTGCCAGCTCCCCGGACCGGGAGGATTCGTTCTTC
CASSPDREDSFF
>TRBJ2-6|TRBD2|once|TRBV4-1
TGCGCCAGCAGCCAAAAGACTAGCGGGGGGCTGAGCTCTGGGGCCAACGTCCTGGCTTTC
CASSQKTSGGLSSGANVLAF
>TRBJ2-5|.|.|TRBV19
TGTGCCAGTAGTTCCGAGCGGAGGGGCGGGGAGACCCAGTACTTC
CASSSERRGGETQYF
>TRBJ1-2|.|.|TRBV9
TGTGCCAGCAGCGGCCCATCCGAGGGTGGCTACACCTTC
CASSGPSEGGYTF
>TRBJ2-3|.|.|TRBV27
TGTGCCAGCAGTTTTGGTGTGGGCAGTCTCCCAGATACGCAGTATTTT
CASSFGVGSLPDTQYF
>TRBJ2-6|.|.|TRBV28
TGTGCCAGCAGTTATTTACAGGGAAAAAAATCTGGGGCCAACGTCCTGACTTTC
CASSYLQGKKSGANVLTF